Listed below are T cell receptor beta chains from one sample, sequenced in a study of T-cell reconstitution after alpha-beta-depleted transplantation in children. TCRdb analysed the PCR reads with MiXCR anew, one entry per CDR3 protein. This table holds under 750,000 distinct CDR3 sequences, roughly 23% found once. Sample: PBMCs, mostly from graft donor cells, taken 360 days after TCRalphabeta/CD19-depleted stem cell transplant. The receptors come from a boy under two years old who had a stem cell transplant for acute myeloid leukemia, so the T cells may come from the graft donor. The CDR3 runs from the conserved cysteine through the conserved F or W. D genes are given only for firm matches. The listing skips clone size in some rows; elsewhere it reads once, few, many or a size class.

CDR3 protein: CASSQEGLASGANVLTF; CDR3 DNA: TGCGCCAGCAGCCAAGAGGGTTTGGCCTCTGGGGCCAACGTCCTGACTTTC; V gene: TRBV4-1; D gene: -; J gene: TRBJ2-6; clone size: many
CDR3 protein: CASSFNTLETQYF; CDR3 DNA: TGTGCCAGCAGTTTTAACACCCTAGAGACCCAGTACTTC; V gene: TRBV12-3/TRBV12-4; D gene: -; J gene: TRBJ2-5; clone size: many
CDR3 protein: CSAMRQLSNQPQHF; CDR3 DNA: TGCAGTGCTATGAGGCAGCTTAGCAATCAGCCCCAGCATTTT; V gene: TRBV20-1; D gene: -; J gene: TRBJ1-5; clone size: -
CDR3 protein: CSVGTSGGANEQFF; CDR3 DNA: TGCAGCGTTGGGACTAGCGGGGGGGCCAATGAGCAGTTCTTC; V gene: TRBV29-1; D gene: TRBD2; J gene: TRBJ2-1; clone size: many
CDR3 protein: CASSFLTLGDYGYTF; CDR3 DNA: TGTGCCAGCAGTTTTCTGACCCTCGGGGACTATGGCTACACCTTC; V gene: TRBV6-9; D gene: -; J gene: TRBJ1-2; clone size: few
CDR3 protein: CSAPHPGGATYNEQFF; CDR3 DNA: TGCAGTGCTCCGCACCCAGGGGGTGCCACCTACAATGAGCAGTTCTTC; V gene: TRBV20-1; D gene: TRBD1; J gene: TRBJ2-1; clone size: -
CDR3 protein: CASSPLAGGHGETQYF; CDR3 DNA: TGTGCCAGCAGCCCATTAGCGGGGGGGCATGGAGAGACCCAGTACTTC; V gene: TRBV5-5; D gene: TRBD2; J gene: TRBJ2-5; clone size: -
CDR3 protein: CATSRDRMGPDTQYF; CDR3 DNA: TGTGCCACCAGCAGAGATCGGATGGGGCCAGATACGCAGTATTTT; V gene: TRBV15; D gene: -; J gene: TRBJ2-3; clone size: many
CDR3 protein: CSARRASGGAGEDTDTQYF; CDR3 DNA: TGCAGTGCTAGAAGGGCTAGCGGGGGGGCCGGGGAAGACACAGATACGCAGTATTTT; V gene: TRBV20-1; D gene: TRBD2; J gene: TRBJ2-3; clone size: many
CDR3 protein: CASSLFPGGIETQYF; CDR3 DNA: TGTGCCAGCAGCTTGTTTCCGGGTGGGATCGAGACCCAGTACTTC; V gene: TRBV5-6; D gene: -; J gene: TRBJ2-5; clone size: -
CDR3 protein: CASWEGGHEQFF; CDR3 DNA: TGTGCCAGTTGGGAGGGGGGTCATGAGCAGTTCTTC; V gene: TRBV27; D gene: -; J gene: TRBJ2-1; clone size: many
CDR3 protein: CASSFRLGGETQYF; CDR3 DNA: TGCGCCAGCAGCTTCCGACTGGGGGGGGAGACCCAGTACTTC; V gene: TRBV5-1; D gene: TRBD2; J gene: TRBJ2-5; clone size: many
CDR3 protein: CSANGQVNQPQHF; CDR3 DNA: TGCAGTGCAAATGGACAGGTCAATCAGCCCCAGCATTTT; V gene: TRBV20-1; D gene: TRBD1; J gene: TRBJ1-5; clone size: -
CDR3 protein: CASSIPGGADTEAFF; CDR3 DNA: TGTGCCAGCAGCATCCCGGGGGGGGCCGACACTGAAGCTTTCTTT; V gene: TRBV7-9; D gene: -; J gene: TRBJ1-1; clone size: many
CDR3 protein: CASSPDTLSNQPQHF; CDR3 DNA: TGTGCCAGCAGCCCGGACACCCTTAGCAATCAGCCCCAGCATTTT; V gene: TRBV7-6; D gene: -; J gene: TRBJ1-5; clone size: few
CDR3 protein: CASSLTLDSPLHF; CDR3 DNA: TGTGCCAGCAGTCTTACATTAGACTCACCCCTCCACTTT; V gene: TRBV7-8; D gene: -; J gene: TRBJ1-6; clone size: many
CDR3 protein: CASRGPGGGLQETQYF; CDR3 DNA: TGTGCCAGCAGAGGGCCGGGTGGGGGGCTACAAGAGACCCAGTACTTC; V gene: TRBV6-1; D gene: -; J gene: TRBJ2-5; clone size: few
CDR3 protein: CASNLGQSSGGPMDTQYF; CDR3 DNA: TGTGCCAGCAACCTTGGGCAGTCCAGCGGGGGGCCTATGGATACGCAGTATTTT; V gene: TRBV12-3/TRBV12-4; D gene: TRBD2; J gene: TRBJ2-3; clone size: few
CDR3 protein: CASSAAGGLADTQYF; CDR3 DNA: TGTGCCAGCAGCGCTGCGGGGGGGCTAGCTGATACGCAGTATTTT; V gene: TRBV9; D gene: TRBD2; J gene: TRBJ2-3; clone size: -
CDR3 protein: CASSTPGGPSYNEQFF; CDR3 DNA: TGTGCCAGCAGCACACCGGGGGGGCCTTCCTACAATGAGCAGTTCTTC; V gene: TRBV6-1; D gene: TRBD2; J gene: TRBJ2-1; clone size: few
CDR3 protein: CASSLPGTPIQYF; CDR3 DNA: TGTGCCAGCAGCTTACCGGGGACACCGATTCAGTACTTC; V gene: TRBV5-4; D gene: -; J gene: TRBJ2-7; clone size: -
CDR3 protein: CASSLGYGRGSEAFF; CDR3 DNA: TGTGCCAGCAGTTTAGGGTACGGTAGGGGTTCTGAAGCTTTCTTT; V gene: TRBV12-3/TRBV12-4; D gene: -; J gene: TRBJ1-1; clone size: -
CDR3 protein: CASSDEEPYNQPQHF; CDR3 DNA: TGTGCCAGCAGTGACGAGGAGCCTTACAATCAGCCCCAGCATTTT; V gene: TRBV6-1; D gene: -; J gene: TRBJ1-5; clone size: -
CDR3 protein: CAISLIGGDTQYF; CDR3 DNA: TGTGCCATCAGCCTCATCGGTGGGGATACGCAGTATTTT; V gene: TRBV10-3; D gene: -; J gene: TRBJ2-3; clone size: -
CDR3 protein: CATSSGRGRTDTQYF; CDR3 DNA: TGTGCCACCAGCTCTGGGCGGGGTAGGACAGATACGCAGTATTTT; V gene: TRBV15; D gene: -; J gene: TRBJ2-3; clone size: -
CDR3 protein: CSGQVRDKILRGVHNEQFF; CDR3 DNA: TGCAGTGGCCAAGTCCGGGACAAAATTTTGAGGGGGGTTCACAATGAGCAGTTCTTC; V gene: TRBV20-1; D gene: -; J gene: TRBJ2-1; clone size: -
CDR3 protein: CASSRRGQIDYEQYF; CDR3 DNA: TGCGCCAGCAGCCGACGGGGACAGATAGACTACGAGCAGTACTTC; V gene: TRBV5-1; D gene: TRBD1; J gene: TRBJ2-7; clone size: many
CDR3 protein: CSVERDTDTQYF; CDR3 DNA: TGCAGCGTTGAGAGGGACACAGATACGCAGTATTTT; V gene: TRBV29-1; D gene: -; J gene: TRBJ2-3; clone size: many
CDR3 protein: CATSLHHPNTGELFF; CDR3 DNA: TGTGCCACCAGCCTCCACCACCCGAACACCGGGGAGCTGTTTTTT; V gene: TRBV15; D gene: -; J gene: TRBJ2-2; clone size: once
CDR3 protein: CASSLRQKNTEAFF; CDR3 DNA: TGTGCCAGCAGTTTAAGGCAGAAGAACACTGAAGCTTTCTTT; V gene: TRBV12-3/TRBV12-4; D gene: -; J gene: TRBJ1-1; clone size: many
CDR3 protein: CSAMGGTVYGYTF; CDR3 DNA: TGCAGTGCTATGGGAGGGACGGTCTATGGCTACACCTTC; V gene: TRBV20-1; D gene: -; J gene: TRBJ1-2; clone size: -
CDR3 protein: CASSGRGKRVNTQYF; CDR3 DNA: TGTGCCAGCAGCGGGCGGGGTAAAAGGGTCAATACGCAGTATTTT; V gene: TRBV12-3/TRBV12-4; D gene: -; J gene: TRBJ2-3; clone size: -
CDR3 protein: CASSLLAGGPVDTQYF; CDR3 DNA: TGTGCCAGCAGCTTACTAGCGGGGGGGCCAGTAGATACGCAGTATTTT; V gene: TRBV7-8; D gene: TRBD2; J gene: TRBJ2-3; clone size: few
CDR3 protein: CASSSGRDRVHTGELFF; CDR3 DNA: TGTGCCAGCAGCTCTGGCCGGGACAGGGTACACACCGGGGAGCTGTTTTTT; V gene: TRBV5-4; D gene: TRBD1; J gene: TRBJ2-2; clone size: many
CDR3 protein: CASSYSSGGRYTIF; CDR3 DNA: TGTGCCAGCAGTTACTCGTCGGGAGGGCGATACACGATCTTC; V gene: TRBV6-5; D gene: TRBD2; J gene: TRBJ2-1; clone size: few
CDR3 protein: CASSELGQGFGNTIYF; CDR3 DNA: TGTGCCAGCAGTGAATTGGGACAGGGGTTTGGAAACACCATATATTTT; V gene: TRBV6-1; D gene: TRBD1; J gene: TRBJ1-3; clone size: -
CDR3 protein: CSARRTANTEAFF; CDR3 DNA: TGCAGTGCTAGACGGACAGCGAACACTGAAGCTTTCTTT; V gene: TRBV20-1; D gene: -; J gene: TRBJ1-1; clone size: few
CDR3 protein: CSAAAPGAIQYF; CDR3 DNA: TGCAGTGCAGCGGCCCCTGGTGCTATTCAGTACTTC; V gene: TRBV20-1; D gene: -; J gene: TRBJ2-4; clone size: -
CDR3 protein: CASSHVAGGSHVVTGELFF; CDR3 DNA: TGTGCCAGCAGCCACGTAGCGGGGGGCTCCCATGTTGTCACCGGGGAGCTGTTTTTT; V gene: TRBV4-2; D gene: TRBD2; J gene: TRBJ2-2; clone size: many
CDR3 protein: CSARQGSANIQYF; CDR3 DNA: TGCAGTGCACGACAGGGGAGTGCCAACATTCAGTACTTC; V gene: TRBV20-1; D gene: TRBD1; J gene: TRBJ2-4; clone size: -
CDR3 protein: CSVRMTGRYGYTF; CDR3 DNA: TGCAGCGTTCGGATGACAGGGAGGTATGGCTACACCTTC; V gene: TRBV29-1; D gene: TRBD1; J gene: TRBJ1-2; clone size: many
CDR3 protein: CASSQVDTQYF; CDR3 DNA: TGTGCCAGCAGCCAAGTTGATACGCAGTATTTT; V gene: TRBV3-1; D gene: -; J gene: TRBJ2-3; clone size: many
CDR3 protein: CATSDVAVSTGELFF; CDR3 DNA: TGTGCCACCAGTGACGTAGCGGTTTCTACCGGGGAGCTGTTTTTT; V gene: TRBV24-1; D gene: -; J gene: TRBJ2-2; clone size: many
CDR3 protein: CASTDSGQGISRQQFF; CDR3 DNA: TGTGCCAGCACAGATTCGGGGCAGGGTATTAGTAGGCAGCAGTTCTTC; V gene: TRBV6-5; D gene: -; J gene: TRBJ2-1; clone size: many
CDR3 protein: CATRGTGSSYNEQFF; CDR3 DNA: TGTGCCACCAGAGGGACAGGGAGCTCCTACAATGAGCAGTTCTTC; V gene: TRBV24-1; D gene: TRBD1; J gene: TRBJ2-1; clone size: -
CDR3 protein: CASSRQGTNEKLFF; CDR3 DNA: TGTGCCAGCAGCCGACAGGGAACTAATGAAAAACTGTTTTTT; V gene: TRBV12-3/TRBV12-4; D gene: TRBD1; J gene: TRBJ1-4; clone size: many
CDR3 protein: CASSPASGTAYGYTF; CDR3 DNA: TGTGCCAGCAGTCCGGCGTCCGGGACAGCCTATGGCTACACCTTC; V gene: TRBV28; D gene: TRBD1; J gene: TRBJ1-2; clone size: few
CDR3 protein: CSASQPKENQETQYF; CDR3 DNA: TGCAGTGCTAGCCAACCAAAGGAGAACCAAGAGACCCAGTACTTC; V gene: TRBV20-1; D gene: -; J gene: TRBJ2-5; clone size: -
CDR3 protein: CASSPRGNTQYF; CDR3 DNA: TGTGCCAGCAGCCCAAGGGGGAATACGCAGTATTTT; V gene: TRBV7-9; D gene: -; J gene: TRBJ2-3; clone size: -
CDR3 protein: CASSLGLNRYANYGYTF; CDR3 DNA: TGTGCCAGCAGCCTGGGGTTGAATAGGTATGCCAACTATGGCTACACCTTC; V gene: TRBV4-2; D gene: -; J gene: TRBJ1-2; clone size: -
CDR3 protein: CASSPGPANQPQHF; CDR3 DNA: TGTGCCAGCTCCCCAGGGCCTGCAAATCAGCCCCAGCATTTT; V gene: TRBV18; D gene: -; J gene: TRBJ1-5; clone size: once
CDR3 protein: CASSFPGGTGRDTQYF; CDR3 DNA: TGTGCCAGCAGCTTCCCTGGAGGGACAGGGAGAGATACGCAGTATTTT; V gene: TRBV7-2; D gene: TRBD1; J gene: TRBJ2-3; clone size: -
CDR3 protein: CASSLTPPGLAYEQYF; CDR3 DNA: TGTGCCAGCAGTTTAACCCCCCCGGGGCTAGCCTACGAGCAGTACTTC; V gene: TRBV12-3/TRBV12-4; D gene: -; J gene: TRBJ2-7; clone size: -
CDR3 protein: CSANPGGFTDTQYF; CDR3 DNA: TGCAGTGCCAACCCTGGGGGATTCACAGATACGCAGTATTTT; V gene: TRBV20-1; D gene: -; J gene: TRBJ2-3; clone size: -